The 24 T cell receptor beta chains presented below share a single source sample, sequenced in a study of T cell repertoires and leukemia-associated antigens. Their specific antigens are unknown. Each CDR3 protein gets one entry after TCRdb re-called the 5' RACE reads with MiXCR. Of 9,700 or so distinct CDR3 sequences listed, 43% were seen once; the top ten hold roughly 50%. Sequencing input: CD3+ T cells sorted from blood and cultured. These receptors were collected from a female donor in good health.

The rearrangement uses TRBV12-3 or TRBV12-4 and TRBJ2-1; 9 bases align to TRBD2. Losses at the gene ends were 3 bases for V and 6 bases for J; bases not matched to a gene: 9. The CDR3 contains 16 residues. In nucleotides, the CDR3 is TGTGCCAGCAGTTTTCCCGCGGGAGGGGGGGTCAATGAGCAGTTCTTC. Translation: CASSFPAGGGVNEQFF.

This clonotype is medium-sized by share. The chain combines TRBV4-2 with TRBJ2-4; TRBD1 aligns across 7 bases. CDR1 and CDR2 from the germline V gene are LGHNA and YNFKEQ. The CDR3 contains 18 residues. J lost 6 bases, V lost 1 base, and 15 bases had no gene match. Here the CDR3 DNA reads TGTGCCAGCAGCCAAGGATCCGGGACAGTCTTTGGGATAAACATTCAGTACTTC. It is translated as CASSQGSGTVFGINIQYF.

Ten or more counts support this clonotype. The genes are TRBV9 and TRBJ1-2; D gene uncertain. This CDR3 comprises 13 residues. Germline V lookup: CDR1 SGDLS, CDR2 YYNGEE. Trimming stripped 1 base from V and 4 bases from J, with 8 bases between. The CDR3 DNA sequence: TGTGCCAGCAGCGTATCCGGGAGCTATGGCTACACCTTC. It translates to CASSVSGSYGYTF.

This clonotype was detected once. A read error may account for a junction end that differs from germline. The CDR3 DNA is TGTTCCATCAGTGAAGGCCGTCCAAGAGGAGCTTTCTTT. This encodes CSISEGRPRGAFF. The rearrangement links TRBV10-3 to TRBJ1-1; no clear D gene. Germline loops: CDR1 ENHRY, CDR2 SYGVKD. This CDR3 comprises 13 residues.

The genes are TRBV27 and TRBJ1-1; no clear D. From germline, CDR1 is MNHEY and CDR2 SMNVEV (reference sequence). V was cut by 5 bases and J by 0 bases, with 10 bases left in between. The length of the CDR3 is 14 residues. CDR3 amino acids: CASSPGRLNTEAFF. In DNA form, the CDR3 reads TGTGCCAGCAGTCCCGGACGGTTGAACACTGAAGCTTTCTTT.

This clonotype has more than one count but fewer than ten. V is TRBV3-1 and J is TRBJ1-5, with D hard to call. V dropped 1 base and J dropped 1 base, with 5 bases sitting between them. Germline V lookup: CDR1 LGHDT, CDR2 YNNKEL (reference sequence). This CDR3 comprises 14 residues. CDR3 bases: TGTGCCAGCAGCCAAGTTACCAGCAATCAGCCCCAGCATTTT. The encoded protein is CASSQVTSNQPQHF.

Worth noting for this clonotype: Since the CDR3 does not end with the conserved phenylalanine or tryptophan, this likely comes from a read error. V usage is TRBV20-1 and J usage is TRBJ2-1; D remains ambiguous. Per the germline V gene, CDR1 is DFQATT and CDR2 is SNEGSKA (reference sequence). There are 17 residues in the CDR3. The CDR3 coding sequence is TGTAGTGCTCACCCTTTGCCTATTCGAAGCTCCTACAATGAGCAGTTCTCC. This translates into CSAHPLPIRSSYNEQFS.

The CDR3 nucleotides are TGTGCCAGCAGCTTAGCTCCCGGGTATGAGCAGTTCTTC. It is translated as CASSLAPGYEQFF. The chain is built from TRBV7-3 and TRBJ2-1; D call uncertain. The germline CDR1 and CDR2 sequences are SGHTA and FQGTGA. V was trimmed by 2 bases and J by 8 bases, leaving 10 bases between them. This CDR3 is built from 13 residues.

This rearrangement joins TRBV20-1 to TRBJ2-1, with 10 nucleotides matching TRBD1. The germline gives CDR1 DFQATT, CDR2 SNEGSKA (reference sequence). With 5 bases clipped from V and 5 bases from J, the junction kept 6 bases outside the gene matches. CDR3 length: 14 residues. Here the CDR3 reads CSAQGQGYDNEQFF. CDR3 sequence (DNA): TGCAGTGCTCAGGGACAGGGGTACGACAATGAGCAGTTCTTC.

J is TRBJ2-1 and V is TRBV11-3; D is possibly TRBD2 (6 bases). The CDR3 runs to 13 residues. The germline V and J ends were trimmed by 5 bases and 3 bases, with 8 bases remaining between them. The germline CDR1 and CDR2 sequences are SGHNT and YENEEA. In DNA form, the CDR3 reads TGTGCCAGCAGCGGGACTGGCTACAATGAGCAGTTCTTC. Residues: CASSGTGYNEQFF.

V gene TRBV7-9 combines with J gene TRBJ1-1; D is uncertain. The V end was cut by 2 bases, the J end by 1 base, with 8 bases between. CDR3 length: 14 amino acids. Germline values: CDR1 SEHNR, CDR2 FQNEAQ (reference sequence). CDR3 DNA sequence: TGTGCCAGCAGCTTAAATCTTCAGAACACTGAAGCTTTCTTT. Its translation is CASSLNLQNTEAFF.

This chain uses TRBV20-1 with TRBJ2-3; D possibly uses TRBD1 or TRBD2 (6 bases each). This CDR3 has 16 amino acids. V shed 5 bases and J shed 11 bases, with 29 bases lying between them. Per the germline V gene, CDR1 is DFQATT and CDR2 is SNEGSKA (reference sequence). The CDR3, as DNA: TGCAGTGCTGGGGACATGTTGGGGGGAGCCTACAATGAGCAGTATTTT. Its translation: CSAGDMLGGAYNEQYF.

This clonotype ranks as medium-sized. DNA for the CDR3: TGCGCCAGCAGCGAGCTGACCAGGAATGAGCAGTTCTTC. It yields the protein CASSELTRNEQFF. The chain joins TRBV5-1 to TRBJ2-1; D is unresolved. Germline CDR1 reads SGHRS; CDR2 reads YFSETQ. V dropped 4 bases and J dropped 7 bases, with 12 bases sitting between them. The CDR3 extends over 13 amino acids.

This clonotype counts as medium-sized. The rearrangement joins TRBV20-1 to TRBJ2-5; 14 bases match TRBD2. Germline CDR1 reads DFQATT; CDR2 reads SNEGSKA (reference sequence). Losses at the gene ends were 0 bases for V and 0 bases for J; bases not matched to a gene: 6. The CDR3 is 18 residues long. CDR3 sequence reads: CSARETSGRVNYQETQYF. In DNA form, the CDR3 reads TGCAGTGCTAGAGAGACTAGCGGGAGGGTTAACTACCAAGAGACCCAGTACTTC.

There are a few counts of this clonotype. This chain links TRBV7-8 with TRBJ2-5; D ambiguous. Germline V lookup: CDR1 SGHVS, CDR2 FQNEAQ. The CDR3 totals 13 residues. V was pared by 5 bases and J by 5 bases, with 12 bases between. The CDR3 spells CASSLRVRETQYF. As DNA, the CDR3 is TGTGCCAGCAGCCTCCGGGTTCGGGAGACCCAGTACTTC.

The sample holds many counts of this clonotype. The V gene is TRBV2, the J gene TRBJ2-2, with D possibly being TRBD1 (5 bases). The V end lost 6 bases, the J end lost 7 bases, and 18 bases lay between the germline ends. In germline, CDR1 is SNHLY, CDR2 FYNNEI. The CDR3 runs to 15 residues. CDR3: CASRDLVDRIGELFF. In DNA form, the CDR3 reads TGTGCCAGCAGAGACCTTGTCGACAGAATCGGGGAGCTGTTTTTT.

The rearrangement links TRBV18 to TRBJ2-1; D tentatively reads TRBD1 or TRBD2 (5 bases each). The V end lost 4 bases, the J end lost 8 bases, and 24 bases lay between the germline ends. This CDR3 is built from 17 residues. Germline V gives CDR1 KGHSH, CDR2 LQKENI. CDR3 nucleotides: TGTGCCAGCTCACTTAACCCGGGTCGGGGCGCTATTGATGAGCAGTTCTTC. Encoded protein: CASSLNPGRGAIDEQFF.

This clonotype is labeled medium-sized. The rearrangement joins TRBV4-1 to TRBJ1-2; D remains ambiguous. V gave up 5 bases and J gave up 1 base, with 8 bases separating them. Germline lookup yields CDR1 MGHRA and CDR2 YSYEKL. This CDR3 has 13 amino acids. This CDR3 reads CASSTTVNYGYTF. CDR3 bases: TGCGCCAGCAGCACAACCGTTAACTATGGCTACACCTTC.

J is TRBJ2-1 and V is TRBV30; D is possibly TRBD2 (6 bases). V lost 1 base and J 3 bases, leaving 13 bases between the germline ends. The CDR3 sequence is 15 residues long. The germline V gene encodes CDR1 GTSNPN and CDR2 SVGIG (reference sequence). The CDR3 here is CAWSGVAEIYNEQFF. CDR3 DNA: TGTGCCTGGAGTGGGGTAGCGGAAATCTACAATGAGCAGTTCTTC.

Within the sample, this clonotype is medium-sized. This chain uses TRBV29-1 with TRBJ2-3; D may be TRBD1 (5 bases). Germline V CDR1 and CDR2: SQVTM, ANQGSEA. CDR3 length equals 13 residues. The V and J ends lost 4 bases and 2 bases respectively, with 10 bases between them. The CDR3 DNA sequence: TGCAGCGTTGCGAGAGGACACACAGATACGCAGTATTTT. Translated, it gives CSVARGHTDTQYF.

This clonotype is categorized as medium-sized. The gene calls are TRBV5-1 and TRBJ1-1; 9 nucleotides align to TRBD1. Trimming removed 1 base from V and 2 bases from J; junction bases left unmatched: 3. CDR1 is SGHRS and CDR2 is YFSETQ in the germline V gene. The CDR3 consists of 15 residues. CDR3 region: CASSLRGQGNTEAFF. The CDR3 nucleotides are TGCGCCAGCAGCTTGCGGGGACAGGGAAACACTGAAGCTTTCTTT.

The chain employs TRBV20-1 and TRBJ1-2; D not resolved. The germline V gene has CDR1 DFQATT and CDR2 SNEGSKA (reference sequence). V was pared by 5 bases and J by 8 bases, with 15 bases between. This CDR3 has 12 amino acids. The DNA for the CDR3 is TGCAGTGCTCCTAGGCAGAAGGAAGGCTACACCTTC. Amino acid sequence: CSAPRQKEGYTF.

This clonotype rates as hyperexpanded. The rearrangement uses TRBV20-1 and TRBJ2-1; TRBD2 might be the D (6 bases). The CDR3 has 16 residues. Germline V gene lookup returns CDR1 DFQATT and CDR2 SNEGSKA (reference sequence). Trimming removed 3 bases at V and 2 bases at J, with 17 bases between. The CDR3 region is CSARDMLGGAYNEQFF. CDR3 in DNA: TGCAGTGCTAGGGACATGTTGGGGGGAGCCTACAATGAGCAGTTCTTC.

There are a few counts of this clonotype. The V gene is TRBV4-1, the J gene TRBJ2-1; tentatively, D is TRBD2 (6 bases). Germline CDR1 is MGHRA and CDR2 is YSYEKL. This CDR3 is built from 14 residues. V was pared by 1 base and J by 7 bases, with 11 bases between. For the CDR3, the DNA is TGCGCCAGCAGCCAAGTTGACCGGGAGAATGAGCAGTTCTTC. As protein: CASSQVDRENEQFF.